Below, one T cell receptor (beta chain) is given with its context. What it binds is not known. These data originate in a study of T cell responses to AZD1222 COVID-19 vaccine. Assay used: immunoSEQ multiplex PCR; TCRdb lists only in-frame clones, some missing. The sample includes approximately 82,000 clones, around nine tenths seen only once; the top ten take around 3.2%. Overall study results and limits: There were mostly white British donors and more females than males, and clonal diversity was possibly underestimated. The span of vaccine-associated CD4 TCRs extended across spike, with dominance at 160-218 and 743-854.

CDR3 size: 15 residues. Deletions cut 3 bases from V and 4 bases from J, with 16 bases between. CDR1 is SGHKS and CDR2 is YYEKEE in the germline V gene (reference sequence). The gene calls are TRBV5-5 and TRBJ1-1; D is unresolved. The material was peripheral blood, obtained 28 days after the second AZD1222 dose. This TCR was sampled from an adult who received the AZD1222 COVID-19 vaccine. CDR3 nucleotide sequence: TGTGCCAGCAGCTGGTCGGCGACGGGGAGCACTGAAGCTTTCTTT. This encodes CASSWSATGSTEAFF.